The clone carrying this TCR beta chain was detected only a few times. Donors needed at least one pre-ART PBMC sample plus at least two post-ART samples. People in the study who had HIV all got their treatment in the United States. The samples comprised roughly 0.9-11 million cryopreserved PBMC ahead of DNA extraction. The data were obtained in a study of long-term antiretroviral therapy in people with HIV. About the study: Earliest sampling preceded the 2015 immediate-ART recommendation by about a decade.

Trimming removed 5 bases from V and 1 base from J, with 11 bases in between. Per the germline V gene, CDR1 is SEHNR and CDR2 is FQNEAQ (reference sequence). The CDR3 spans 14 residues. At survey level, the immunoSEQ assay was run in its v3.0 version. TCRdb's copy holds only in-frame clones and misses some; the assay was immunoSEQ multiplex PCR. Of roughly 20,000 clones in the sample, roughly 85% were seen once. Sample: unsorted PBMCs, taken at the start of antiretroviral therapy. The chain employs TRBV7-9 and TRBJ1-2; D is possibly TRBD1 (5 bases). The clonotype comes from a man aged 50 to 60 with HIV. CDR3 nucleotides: TGTGCCAGCAGCCAGGGCGGGAATAACTATGGCTACACCTTC. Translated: CASSQGGNNYGYTF.